This passage covers 15 T cell receptor beta chains from one sample sequenced in a study of blood T cell repertoires in COVID-19 (dated by TCRdb to 2018 to 2021). Libraries were built with the immunoSEQ multiplex PCR assay. The table comes from immuneACCESS by way of TCRdb, which keeps in-frame sequences with V and J called. Part of the clones is missing from these tables; in studies checked, under half for an unresolved V gene and the rest for unknown reasons. For this sample the table gives some 200,000 clones, of which roughly four fifths were detected only once. Jointly, the top ten make up about 12% of the sample. Sample: PBMCs or T cells enriched from blood (not recorded which). These receptors were taken from a middle-aged man who had recovered from COVID-19.

The chain combines TRBV10-3 with TRBJ1-2; D not resolved. There are 12 residues in the CDR3. Germline V CDR1 and CDR2: ENHRY, SYGVKD. V dropped 0 bases and J dropped 8 bases, with 7 bases sitting between them. CDR3 in amino acids: CAISESAVGYTF. The CDR3 nucleotides read TGTGCCATCAGTGAGTCGGCCGTCGGCTACACCTTC.

This clone was detected once. The chain has TRBV27 and TRBJ2-1, with 12 bases aligning to TRBD2. CDR1 and CDR2 (germline): MNHEY, SMNVEV (reference sequence). CDR3 size: 16 residues. V was clipped by 3 bases and J by 7 bases; unmatched bases: 7. Written as DNA, the CDR3 is TGTGCCAGCAGTTTGCCGACTAGCGGGAGCACTAATGAGCAGTTCTTC. Protein product: CASSLPTSGSTNEQFF.

V and J are TRBV5-6 and TRBJ1-1; possible D gene TRBD1, 5 bases. The V end lost 5 bases, the J end lost 2 bases, and 10 bases lay between the germline ends. The CDR3 totals 13 residues. Germline V gives CDR1 SGHDT, CDR2 YYEEEE. The DNA of the CDR3 is TGTGCCAGCAGTTGGGGGGGAAACACTGAAGCTTTCTTT. Translated: CASSWGGNTEAFF.

The rearrangement joins TRBV1 to TRBJ2-3; the D segment call TRBD1 is taken from the table without a DNA check. TRBV1 is reported as a pseudogene. The CDR3 has 15 amino acids. The chain's CDR3 is CTSSPDKSRSDTQYF. In nucleotides, the CDR3 is TGCACCAGCAGCCCAGATAAGTCCAGATCAGATACGCAGTATTTT.

The CDR3 reads CASSENSDAEEQYF. DNA for the CDR3: TGTGCCAGCAGTGAAAACTCCGACGCCGAGGAGCAGTATTTT. The chain couples TRBV2 to TRBJ2-3; no firm D call. CDR3 size: 14 residues. The germline CDR1 and CDR2 sequences are SNHLY and FYNNEI. The ends were cut back, 2 bases at V and 11 bases at J, with 17 bases in the middle.

The V gene is TRBV5-4, the J gene TRBJ1-3; 9 bases fit TRBD1. The CDR3 is made up of 15 amino acids. Germline V gene data show CDR1 as SGHNT and CDR2 as YYREEE (reference sequence). Trimming took 3 bases from V and 8 from J; bases not matched to a gene: 9. The CDR3 DNA reads TGTGCCAGCAGCTCCCGGGGACAGGGCGGGGACACCATATATTTT. This translates into CASSSRGQGGDTIYF.

The chain has TRBV6-5 and TRBJ2-1; 7 bases line up with TRBD2. The CDR3 is 16 residues long. Per germline, CDR1 MNHEY and CDR2 SVGAGI. V was clipped by 4 bases and J by 9 bases; unmatched bases: 15. CDR3 amino acids: CASSLHVLASLSEQFF. The DNA of the CDR3 is TGTGCCAGCAGTTTACACGTACTAGCGTCATTGTCTGAGCAGTTCTTC.

The rearrangement joins TRBV7-8 to TRBJ2-7; 8 nucleotides line up with TRBD1. The CDR3 extends over 15 amino acids. Germline V gene lookup returns CDR1 SGHVS and CDR2 FQNEAQ. The ends lost 7 bases at V and 0 bases at J; junction bases unmatched: 8. Here the CDR3 DNA reads TGTGCCAGCAAATCGGACAGGGACAGCTCCTACGAGCAGTACGTC. Its translation: CASKSDRDSSYEQYV.

The rearrangement uses TRBV28 and TRBJ2-7; D is undetermined. There are 14 residues in the CDR3. Germline V gene data show CDR1 as MDHEN and CDR2 as SYDVKM. Between the trimmed V and J ends, which lost 4 bases and 4 bases, there was a span of 14 bases. The CDR3 region has the DNA TGTGCCAGCAGTTGGGCAGTGGGTCTGTACGAGCAGTACTTC. This sequence encodes CASSWAVGLYEQYF.

V gene TRBV2 combines with J gene TRBJ1-6; D is uncertain. The CDR3 is made up of 14 amino acids. V lost 4 bases and J lost 9, with 13 bases in between. From germline, CDR1 is SNHLY and CDR2 FYNNEI. The CDR3 region has the DNA TGTGCCAGCAGTGGGACGGGAATGAGTTCACCCCTCCACTTT. Its translation: CASSGTGMSSPLHF.

The V call is TRBV18, the J call TRBJ2-7; maybe TRBD2 (6 bases). Germline CDR1 KGHSH, CDR2 LQKENI. V gave up 3 bases and J gave up 4 bases, with 16 bases separating them. The CDR3 runs 15 residues. As DNA, the CDR3 is TGTGCCAGCTCACCTGAGGCGGGGTCCCCGTACGAGCAGTACGTC. Translating gives CASSPEAGSPYEQYV.

This clone has ten or more counts. The chain has TRBV7-9 and TRBJ2-7; possible D gene TRBD1, 6 bases. In germline, CDR1 is SEHNR, CDR2 FQNEAQ (reference sequence). CDR3 length: 15 residues. Trimming took 2 bases from V and 0 from J, leaving 11 bases between them. The CDR3 DNA reads TGTGCCAGCAGCTTACAGGGGTCGATCTCCTACGAGCAGTACTTC. Its protein product is CASSLQGSISYEQYF.

This chain connects TRBV6-5 to TRBJ1-2; TRBD1 matches 8 bases. V gave up 6 bases and J gave up 1 base; unmatched junction bases: 7. This CDR3 is 15 amino acids long. Per the germline V gene, CDR1 is MNHEY and CDR2 is SVGAGI. The CDR3 here is CASSHQDRDNYGYTF. The CDR3 DNA reads as TGTGCCAGCAGCCACCAGGACAGGGATAACTATGGCTACACCTTC.

V usage is TRBV3-1 (or the pseudogene TRBV3-2) and J usage is TRBJ2-4, with D tentatively TRBD2 (5 bases). Germline V gives CDR1 LGHDT, CDR2 YNNKEL (reference sequence). The CDR3 length is 16 residues. Deletions cut 3 bases from V and 0 bases from J, with 12 bases between. The CDR3 spells CASSHKGALAKNIQYF. The DNA for the CDR3 is TGTGCCAGCAGCCATAAGGGAGCACTAGCCAAAAACATTCAGTACTTC.

The CDR3 here is CASSDENRNRNTEAFF. In DNA form, the CDR3 reads TGTGCCAGCAGTGACGAAAACAGGAACCGGAACACTGAAGCTTTCTTT. The chain employs TRBV6-4 and TRBJ1-1; tentatively, D is TRBD1 (5 bases). Trimming took 2 bases from V and 1 from J, leaving 14 bases between them. The CDR3 is 16 residues long. Per germline, CDR1 MRHNA and CDR2 SNTAGT.